The present T cell receptor (beta chain) was sequenced within a study of blood T cell repertoires in COVID-19. Looking at the study overall: COVID-19 samples, acute and convalescent, were from the United States, Italy and Spain. In each case, the material was cDNA or gDNA derived from T cells, B-cell-depleted T cells, or PBMCs.

Original analysis: Nucleated cell counts were estimated from reference gene primer amplification. The table came from immunoSEQ multiplex PCR; TCRdb's copy has only in-frame clones and leaves some out. For V, J and clone size, that table is used; D and trimming come from the DNA. This table has roughly 160,000 clones, about nine tenths appearing once. This CDR3 contains 17 residues. The clonotype was recovered from a young man with acute or convalescent COVID-19. The V call is TRBV1, the J call TRBJ1-5; TRBD1, as called in the table, went unchecked against the DNA. TRBV1 corresponds to a pseudogene. The sample taken for sequencing was peripheral blood. CDR3 protein: CTSSQDRPGCINQPQHF. As DNA, the CDR3 is TGCACCAGCAGCCAAGATCGGCCAGGGTGTATCAATCAGCCCCAGCATTTT.